This is a list of T cell receptor beta chains from one sample in a study of T cell responses to AZD1222 COVID-19 vaccine. Clones were sequenced by immunoSEQ multiplex PCR, and TCRdb holds only the in-frame ones, with some missing. The table lists 70,000 to 100,000 clones, approximately 85% of them singletons, with about 3% in the top ten. This specimen consisted of peripheral blood, obtained 28 days after the second AZD1222 dose. These TCRs come from an adult who received the AZD1222 COVID-19 vaccine. Each CDR3 is given with its conserved first and last residue. D genes are given only for firm matches. Not all rows give a size; the values are once, few, many and, for expanded clones, a class.

CDR3 protein,CDR3 DNA,J gene,clone size,D gene,V gene
CASSVGGTRQETQYF,TGTGCCAGCAGCGTAGGAGGGACCCGCCAAGAGACCCAGTACTTC,TRBJ2-5,-,-,TRBV9
CAWKQTSYGYTF,TGTGCCTGGAAGCAAACCTCCTATGGCTACACCTTC,TRBJ1-2,-,-,TRBV30
CASSPGLAATGELFF,TGTGCCAGCAGCCCGGGACTAGCGGCCACCGGGGAGCTGTTTTTT,TRBJ2-2,-,TRBD2,TRBV3-1/TRBV3-2
CAWSVGTGANVLTF,TGTGCCTGGAGTGTAGGGACCGGGGCCAACGTCCTGACTTTC,TRBJ2-6,-,-,TRBV30
CASSVEPASGGSYEQYF,TGTGCCAGCAGCGTAGAACCCGCGAGCGGGGGGTCCTACGAGCAGTACTTC,TRBJ2-7,-,TRBD2,TRBV9
CASTDRDSTGYGYTF,TGTGCCAGCACAGACCGGGACAGCACTGGTTATGGCTACACCTTC,TRBJ1-2,-,TRBD1,TRBV28
CASSSVGTVNYEQYF,TGTGCCAGCAGCTCCGTGGGGACGGTGAACTACGAGCAGTACTTC,TRBJ2-7,-,-,TRBV11-3
CASSQGQGARGGEQYF,TGCGCCAGCAGCCAAGGACAGGGCGCAAGAGGGGGGGAGCAGTACTTC,TRBJ2-7,-,-,TRBV4-1
CAWSGGAPATFF,TGTGCCTGGAGTGGGGGGGCCCCCGCGACTTTCTTT,TRBJ1-1,once,-,TRBV30
CASSIAGRSGTQYF,TGTGCCAGTAGTATAGCGGGGAGGAGTGGGACCCAGTACTTC,TRBJ2-5,-,-,TRBV19
CASTTARISTDTQYF,TGTGCCAGCACCACCGCCCGGATTAGCACAGATACGCAGTATTTT,TRBJ2-3,once,-,TRBV28
CASSLETGGTEAFF,TGTGCCAGCAGCTTAGAGACAGGGGGCACTGAAGCTTTCTTT,TRBJ1-1,few,TRBD1,TRBV5-4
CASRLTGITEAFF,TGCGCCAGCAGACTTACAGGGATCACTGAAGCTTTCTTT,TRBJ1-1,-,-,TRBV5-1
CASSKRGVTEAFF,TGTGCCAGCAGTAAAAGGGGGGTTACTGAAGCTTTCTTT,TRBJ1-1,-,-,TRBV6-5
CASSRTVNTEAFF,TGTGCCAGCAGTAGGACAGTGAACACTGAAGCTTTCTTT,TRBJ1-1,-,-,TRBV6-5
CASSLGTGNNEQFF,TGTGCCAGCAGCCTCGGGACAGGGAACAATGAGCAGTTCTTC,TRBJ2-1,-,TRBD1,TRBV7-2
CAWTLGSTVEKLFF,TGTGCCTGGACATTAGGATCTACGGTGGAAAAACTGTTTTTT,TRBJ1-4,-,-,TRBV30